This T cell receptor (beta chain) was obtained from a study of T cells expressing NK-cell markers. About the research overall: Repertoires of TCR beta were obtained from T cells sorted as CD3+CD56+NKG2C+, CD3+CD56+NKG2C- and CD3+CD56-NKG2C+. Study results and caveats: The CD3+CD56-NKG2C+ fraction of a handful of donors was likewise dominated by these clonotypes.

TCR beta cDNA was generated via 5'RACE template switching incorporating UMIs. TCRdb reprocessed the 5' RACE reads, keeping one entry per CDR3 protein, no DNA. Its listing shows some 410,000 distinct CDR3 sequences. As for this clonotype: Its antigen is unknown.

The receptor was isolated from a woman between 18 and 70 years old in good health. The specimen was blood T cells: a sorted CD56 or NKG2C T cell subset, CD4+ or CD8+ T cells, or bulk PBMC T cells (not recorded which).

CDR3 sequence reads: CASSSPGGGHSTDTQYF. The rearrangement links TRBV6-5 to TRBJ2-3; TCRdb outputs TRBD1, but without DNA this stays unchecked. This CDR3 spans 17 amino acids. Per germline, CDR1 MNHEY and CDR2 SVGAGI.